What follows describes a single TCR beta chain. Its antigen is still unknown. These data come from a study of cytomegalovirus exposure and HLA in healthy donors. Per the germline V gene, CDR1 is LNHDA and CDR2 is SQIVND (reference sequence). The CDR3 contains 18 residues. V trimming: 3 bases; J trimming: 7 bases; junction bases outside the gene matches: 14. Study findings and constraints: Confirmation in vitro established that a few CMV-associated chains were specific for CMV antigens. TCR association rates varied by HLA locus in a later analysis, with DRB1 highest and HLA-C lowest. Serostatus for CMV was the only available immune exposure information.

The PCR employed 60 Vbeta primers together with 13 Jbeta primers. Using immunoSEQ multiplex PCR, the repertoire was profiled, and TCRdb retains in-frame clones only, with some absent. The sample has about 130,000 clones, 72% seen once. The sample comprised PBMCs. This chain uses TRBV19 with TRBJ1-5, with 11 positions matching TRBD1. The receptor was isolated from a man aged 45-65 years in good health and CMV-seropositive. The CDR3 DNA reads TGTGCCAGTAGTATTTTAATTATCAGGACAGGGGGCCGCCAGCCCCAGCATTTT. Translation: CASSILIIRTGGRQPQHF.